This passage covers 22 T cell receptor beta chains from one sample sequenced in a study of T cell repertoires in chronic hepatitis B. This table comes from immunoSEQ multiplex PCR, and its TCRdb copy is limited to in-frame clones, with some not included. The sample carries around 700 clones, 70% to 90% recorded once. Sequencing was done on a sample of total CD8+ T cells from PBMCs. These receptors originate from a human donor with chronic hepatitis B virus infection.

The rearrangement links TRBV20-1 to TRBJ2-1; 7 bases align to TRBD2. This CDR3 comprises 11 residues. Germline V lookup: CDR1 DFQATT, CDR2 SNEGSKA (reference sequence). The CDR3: CTPISGNEQFF. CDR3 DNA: TGCACTCCGATTAGCGGGAATGAGCAGTTCTTC.

This CDR3 reads CASSDKRFRSVDYGYTF. DNA for the CDR3: TGTGCCAGCAGTGACAAGAGGTTTCGGAGCGTCGACTATGGCTACACCTTC. The chain uses TRBV7-8 and TRBJ1-2; D is uncertain. V was cut by 6 bases and J by 3 bases, with 23 bases left in between. Per the germline V gene, CDR1 is SGHVS and CDR2 is FQNEAQ. There are 17 residues in the CDR3.

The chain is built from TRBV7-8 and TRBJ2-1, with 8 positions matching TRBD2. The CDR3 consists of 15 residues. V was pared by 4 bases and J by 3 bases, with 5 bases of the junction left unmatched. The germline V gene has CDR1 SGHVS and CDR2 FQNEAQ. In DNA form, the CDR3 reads TGTGCCAGCAGCTCCTCAGGGACTAGCTACAATGAGCAGTTCTTC. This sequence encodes CASSSSGTSYNEQFF.

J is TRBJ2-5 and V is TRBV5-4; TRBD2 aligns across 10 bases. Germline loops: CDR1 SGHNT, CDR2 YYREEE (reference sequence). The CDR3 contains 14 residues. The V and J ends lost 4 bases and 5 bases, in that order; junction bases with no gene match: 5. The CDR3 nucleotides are TGTGCCAGCAGCGTAGCGGGAGGTCGGGAGACCCAGTACTTC. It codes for CASSVAGGRETQYF.

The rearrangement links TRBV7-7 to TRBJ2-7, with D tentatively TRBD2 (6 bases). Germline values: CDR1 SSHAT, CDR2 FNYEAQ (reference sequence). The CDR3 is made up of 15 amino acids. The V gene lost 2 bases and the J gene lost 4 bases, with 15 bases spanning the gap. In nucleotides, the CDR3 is TGTGCCAGCAGCTTATCTTGGGGGGACCAGTACGAGCAGTACTTC. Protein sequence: CASSLSWGDQYEQYF.

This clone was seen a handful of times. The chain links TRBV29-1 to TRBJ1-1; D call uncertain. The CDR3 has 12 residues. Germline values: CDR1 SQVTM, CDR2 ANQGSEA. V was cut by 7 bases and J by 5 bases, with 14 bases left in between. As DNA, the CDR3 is TGCAGCGGGAATGACCCATATACTGAAGCTTTCTTT. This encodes CSGNDPYTEAFF.

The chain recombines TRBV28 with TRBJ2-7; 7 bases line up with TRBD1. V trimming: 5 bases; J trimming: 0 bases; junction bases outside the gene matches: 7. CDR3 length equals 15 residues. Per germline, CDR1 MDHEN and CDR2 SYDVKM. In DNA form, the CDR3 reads TGTGCCAGCAGTCCTAGACAGGGAACCTCCTACGAGCAGTACTTC. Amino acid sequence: CASSPRQGTSYEQYF.

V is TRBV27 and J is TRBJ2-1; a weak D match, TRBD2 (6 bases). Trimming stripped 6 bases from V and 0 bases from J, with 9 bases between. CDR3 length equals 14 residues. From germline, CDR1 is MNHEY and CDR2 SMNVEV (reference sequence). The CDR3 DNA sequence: TGTGCCAGCAGCCCGGAGGGCTCCTACAATGAGCAGTTCTTC. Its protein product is CASSPEGSYNEQFF.

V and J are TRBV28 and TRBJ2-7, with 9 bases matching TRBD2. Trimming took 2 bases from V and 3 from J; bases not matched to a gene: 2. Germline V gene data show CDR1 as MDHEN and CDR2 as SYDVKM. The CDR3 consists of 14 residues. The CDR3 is CASSLLAGYYEQYF. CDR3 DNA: TGTGCCAGCAGTTTACTAGCGGGATACTACGAGCAGTACTTC.

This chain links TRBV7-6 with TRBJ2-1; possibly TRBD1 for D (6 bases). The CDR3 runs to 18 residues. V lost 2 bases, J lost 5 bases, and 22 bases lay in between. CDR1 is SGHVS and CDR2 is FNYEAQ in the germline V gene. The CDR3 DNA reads TGTGCCAGCAGCTTAATCGCCCAGGAGGACAGAGGGGACAATGAGCAGTTCTTC. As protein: CASSLIAQEDRGDNEQFF.

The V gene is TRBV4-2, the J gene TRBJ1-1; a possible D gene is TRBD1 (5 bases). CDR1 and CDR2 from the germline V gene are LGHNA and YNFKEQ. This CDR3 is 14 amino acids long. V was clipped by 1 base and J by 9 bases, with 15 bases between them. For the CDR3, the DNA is TGTGCCAGCAGCCAAGGCCGGGACCCAAACAAAGCTTTCTTT. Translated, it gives CASSQGRDPNKAFF.

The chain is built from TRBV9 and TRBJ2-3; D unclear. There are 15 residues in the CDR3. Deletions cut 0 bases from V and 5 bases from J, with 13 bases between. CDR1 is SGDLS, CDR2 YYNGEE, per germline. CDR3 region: CASSVVWGEEDTQYF. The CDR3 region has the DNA TGTGCCAGCAGCGTAGTGTGGGGTGAAGAAGATACGCAGTATTTT. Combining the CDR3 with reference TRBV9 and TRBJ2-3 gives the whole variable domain DSGVTQTPKHLITATGQRVTLRCSPRSGDLSVYWYQQSLDQGLQFLIQYYNGEERAKGNILERFSAQQFPDLHSELNLSSLELGDSALYFCASSVVWGEEDTQYFGPGTRLTVL.

The CDR3 protein is CASSFRNVGQHPYEQYF. In nucleotides, the CDR3 is TGTGCCAGCAGCTTCCGTAATGTAGGACAACACCCCTACGAGCAGTACTTC. The chain combines TRBV7-9 with TRBJ2-7, with D tentatively TRBD1 (5 bases). The CDR3 contains 17 residues. In germline, CDR1 is SEHNR, CDR2 FQNEAQ (reference sequence). V lost 3 bases and J 2 bases, leaving 20 bases between the germline ends.

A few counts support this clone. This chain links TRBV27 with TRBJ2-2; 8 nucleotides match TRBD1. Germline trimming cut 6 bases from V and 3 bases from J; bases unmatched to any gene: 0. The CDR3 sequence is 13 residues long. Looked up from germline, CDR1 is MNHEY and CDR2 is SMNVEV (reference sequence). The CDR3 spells CASRTGDTGELFF. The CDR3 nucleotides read TGTGCCAGCAGGACAGGGGACACCGGGGAGCTGTTTTTT.

CDR3 sequence: CATSRDDVGYQPQHF. CDR3 bases: TGTGCCACCAGCAGAGATGACGTAGGGTATCAGCCCCAGCATTTT. V gene TRBV15 combines with J gene TRBJ1-5, with no clear D. From germline, CDR1 is LNHNV and CDR2 YYDKDF (reference sequence). V was clipped by 0 bases and J by 5 bases, with 11 bases between them. The length of the CDR3 is 15 residues.

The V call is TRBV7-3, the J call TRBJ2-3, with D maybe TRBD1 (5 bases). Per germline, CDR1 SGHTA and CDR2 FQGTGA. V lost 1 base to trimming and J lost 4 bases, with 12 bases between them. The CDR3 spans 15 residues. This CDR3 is CASSLNQGSPDTQYF. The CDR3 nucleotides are TGTGCCAGCAGCTTAAATCAGGGATCACCAGATACGCAGTATTTT.

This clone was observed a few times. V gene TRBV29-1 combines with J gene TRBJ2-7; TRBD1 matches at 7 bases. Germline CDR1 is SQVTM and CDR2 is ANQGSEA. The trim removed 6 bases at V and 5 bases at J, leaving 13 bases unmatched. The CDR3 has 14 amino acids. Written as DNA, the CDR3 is TGCAGCGTCCTCCGGGACAGCGACTTTGACGAGCAGTACTTC. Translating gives CSVLRDSDFDEQYF.

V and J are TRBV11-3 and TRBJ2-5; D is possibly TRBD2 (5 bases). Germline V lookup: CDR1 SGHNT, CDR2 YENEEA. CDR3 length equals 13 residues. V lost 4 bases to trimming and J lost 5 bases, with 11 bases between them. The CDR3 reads CASSWPGEETQYF. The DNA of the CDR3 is TGTGCCAGCAGCTGGCCTGGGGAGGAGACCCAGTACTTC.

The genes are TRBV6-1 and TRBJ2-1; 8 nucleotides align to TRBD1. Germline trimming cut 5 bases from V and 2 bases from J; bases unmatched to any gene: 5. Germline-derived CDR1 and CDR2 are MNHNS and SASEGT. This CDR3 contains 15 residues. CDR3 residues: CASSSGGGTYNEQFF. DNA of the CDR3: TGTGCCAGCAGTTCAGGGGGCGGGACCTACAATGAGCAGTTCTTC.

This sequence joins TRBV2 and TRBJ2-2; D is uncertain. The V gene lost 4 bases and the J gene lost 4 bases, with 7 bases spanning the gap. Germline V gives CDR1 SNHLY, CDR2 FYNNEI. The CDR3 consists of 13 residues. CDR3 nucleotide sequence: TGTGCCAGCAGTGCCGGCCGCACCGGGGAGCTGTTTTTT. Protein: CASSAGRTGELFF.

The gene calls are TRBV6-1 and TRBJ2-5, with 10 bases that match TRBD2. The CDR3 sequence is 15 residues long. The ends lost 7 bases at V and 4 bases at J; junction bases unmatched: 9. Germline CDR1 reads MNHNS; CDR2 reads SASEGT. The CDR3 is CASIIAGGGPETQYF. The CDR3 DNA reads TGTGCCAGCATCATAGCGGGAGGAGGTCCAGAGACCCAGTACTTC.

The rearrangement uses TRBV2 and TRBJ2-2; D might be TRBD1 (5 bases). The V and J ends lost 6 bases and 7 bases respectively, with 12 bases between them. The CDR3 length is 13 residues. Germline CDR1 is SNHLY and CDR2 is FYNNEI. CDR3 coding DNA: TGTGCCAGCAGAACAGGAAGTAGCGGGGAGCTGTTTTTT. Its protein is CASRTGSSGELFF.